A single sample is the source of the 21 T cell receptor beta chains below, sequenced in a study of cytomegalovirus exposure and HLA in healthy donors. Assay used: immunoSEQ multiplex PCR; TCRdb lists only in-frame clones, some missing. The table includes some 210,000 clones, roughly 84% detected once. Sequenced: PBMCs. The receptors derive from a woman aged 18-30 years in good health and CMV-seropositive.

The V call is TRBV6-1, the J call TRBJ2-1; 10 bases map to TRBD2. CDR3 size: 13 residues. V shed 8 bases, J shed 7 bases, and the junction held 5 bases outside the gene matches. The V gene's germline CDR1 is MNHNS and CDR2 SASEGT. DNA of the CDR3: TGTGCCAGCCTAGCGGGAGAGATAAATGAGCAGTTCTTC. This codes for CASLAGEINEQFF.

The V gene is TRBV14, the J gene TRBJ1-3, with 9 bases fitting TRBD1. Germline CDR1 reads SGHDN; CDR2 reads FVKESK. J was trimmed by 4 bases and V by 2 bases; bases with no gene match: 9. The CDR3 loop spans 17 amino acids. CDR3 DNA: TGTGCCAGCAGCCAACACCCGGGACAGGGTCCCGGAAACACCATATATTTT. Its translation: CASSQHPGQGPGNTIYF.

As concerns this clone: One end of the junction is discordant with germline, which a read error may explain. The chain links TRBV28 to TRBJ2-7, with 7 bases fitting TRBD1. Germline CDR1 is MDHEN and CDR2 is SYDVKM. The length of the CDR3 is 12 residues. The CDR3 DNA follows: TGTGCCAGCAGTAGGGGGCGGAGCGACCGCGACTTC. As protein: CASSRGRSDRDF.

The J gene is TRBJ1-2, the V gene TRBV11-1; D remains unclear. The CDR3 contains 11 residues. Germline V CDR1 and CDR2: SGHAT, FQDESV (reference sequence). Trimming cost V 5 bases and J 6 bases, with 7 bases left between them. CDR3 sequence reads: CASSGRDGYTF. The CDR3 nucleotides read TGTGCCAGCAGCGGGCGGGATGGCTACACCTTC. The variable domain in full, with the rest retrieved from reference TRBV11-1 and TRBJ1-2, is EAEVAQSPRYKITEKSQAVAFWCDPISGHATLYWYRQILGQGPELLVQFQDESVVDDSQLPKDRFSAERLKGVDSTLKIQPAELGDSAMYLCASSGRDGYTFGSGTRLTVV.

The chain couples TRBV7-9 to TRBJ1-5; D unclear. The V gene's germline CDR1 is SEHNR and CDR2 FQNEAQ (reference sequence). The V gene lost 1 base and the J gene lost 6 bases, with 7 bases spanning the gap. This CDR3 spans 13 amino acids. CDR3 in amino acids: CASSLEEFQPQHF. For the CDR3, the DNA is TGTGCCAGCAGCTTAGAGGAGTTTCAGCCCCAGCATTTT.

CDR3 protein: CSVEDSRGGVREQYF. The CDR3 DNA is TGCAGCGTTGAAGATAGTCGCGGGGGGGTTAGAGAGCAGTACTTC. The chain is built from TRBV29-1 and TRBJ2-7; TRBD2 matches at 9 bases. After removal of 0 bases from V and 7 bases from J, the junction contained 10 bases not matched to a gene. Per the germline V gene, CDR1 is SQVTM and CDR2 is ANQGSEA. The CDR3 sequence is 15 residues long.

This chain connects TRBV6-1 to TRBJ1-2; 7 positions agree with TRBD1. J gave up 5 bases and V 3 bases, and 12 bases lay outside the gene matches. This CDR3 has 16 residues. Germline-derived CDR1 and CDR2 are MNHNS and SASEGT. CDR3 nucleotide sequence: TGTGCCAGCAGTGACGGGCGCAGGGGGGCTCAATATGGCTACACCTTC. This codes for CASSDGRRGAQYGYTF.

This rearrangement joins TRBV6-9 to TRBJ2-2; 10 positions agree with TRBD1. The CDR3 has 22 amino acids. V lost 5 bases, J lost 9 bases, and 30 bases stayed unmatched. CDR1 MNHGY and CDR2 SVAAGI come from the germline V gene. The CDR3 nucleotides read TGTGCCAGCAGTCATCCCGTCCCAGACAGGGGGCGAGATCTCAACAGGTGCCGGGAGCTGTTTTTT. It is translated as CASSHPVPDRGRDLNRCRELFF.

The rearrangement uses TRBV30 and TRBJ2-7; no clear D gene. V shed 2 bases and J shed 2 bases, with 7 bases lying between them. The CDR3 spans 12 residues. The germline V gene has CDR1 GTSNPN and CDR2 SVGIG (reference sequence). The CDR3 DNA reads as TGTGCCTGGAGTTCGTCCCCCTACGAGCAGTACTTC. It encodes CAWSSSPYEQYF.

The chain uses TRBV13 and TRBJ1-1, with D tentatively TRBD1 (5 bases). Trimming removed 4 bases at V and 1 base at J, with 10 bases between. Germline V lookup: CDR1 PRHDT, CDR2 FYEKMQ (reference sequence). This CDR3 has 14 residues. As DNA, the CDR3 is TGTGCCAGCAGCTCCTACACAGGGAACACTGAAGCTTTCTTT. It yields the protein CASSSYTGNTEAFF.

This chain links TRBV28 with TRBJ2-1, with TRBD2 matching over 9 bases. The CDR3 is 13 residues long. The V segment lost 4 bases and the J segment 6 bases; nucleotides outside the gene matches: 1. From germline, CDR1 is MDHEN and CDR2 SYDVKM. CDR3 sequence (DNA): TGTGCCAGCAGTTATAGCGGGAGCAATGAGCAGTTCTTC. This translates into CASSYSGSNEQFF.

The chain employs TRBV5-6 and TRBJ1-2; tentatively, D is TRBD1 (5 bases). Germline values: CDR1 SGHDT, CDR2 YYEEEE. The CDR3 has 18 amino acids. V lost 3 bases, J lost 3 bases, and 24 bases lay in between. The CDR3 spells CASSSLGWGIASYYGYTF. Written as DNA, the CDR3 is TGTGCCAGCAGCTCCCTCGGTTGGGGCATCGCCTCGTACTATGGCTACACCTTC.

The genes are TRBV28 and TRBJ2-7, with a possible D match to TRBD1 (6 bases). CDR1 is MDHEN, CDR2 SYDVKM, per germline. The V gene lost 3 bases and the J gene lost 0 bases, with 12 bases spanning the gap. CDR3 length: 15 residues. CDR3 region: CASSFQRTASYEQYF. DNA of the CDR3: TGTGCCAGCAGTTTCCAGCGGACAGCCTCCTACGAGCAGTACTTC.

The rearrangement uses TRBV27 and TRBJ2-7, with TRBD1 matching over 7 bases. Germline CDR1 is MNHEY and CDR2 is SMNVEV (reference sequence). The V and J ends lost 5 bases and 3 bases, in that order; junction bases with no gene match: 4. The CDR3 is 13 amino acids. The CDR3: CASSTRDSYEQYF. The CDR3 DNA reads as TGTGCCAGCAGTACCCGGGACAGCTACGAGCAGTACTTC.

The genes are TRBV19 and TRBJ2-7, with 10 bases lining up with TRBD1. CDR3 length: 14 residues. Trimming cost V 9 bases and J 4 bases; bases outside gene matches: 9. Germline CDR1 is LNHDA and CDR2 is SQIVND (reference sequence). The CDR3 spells CASGTGQGLYEQYF. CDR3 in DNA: TGTGCCAGCGGGACGGGACAGGGGCTTTACGAGCAGTACTTC.

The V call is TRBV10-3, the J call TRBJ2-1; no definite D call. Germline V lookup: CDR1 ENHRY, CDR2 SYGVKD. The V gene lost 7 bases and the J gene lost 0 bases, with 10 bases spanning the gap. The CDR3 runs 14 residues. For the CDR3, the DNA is TGTGCCATCATGAGTTCGGGCTCCTACAATGAGCAGTTCTTC. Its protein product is CAIMSSGSYNEQFF.

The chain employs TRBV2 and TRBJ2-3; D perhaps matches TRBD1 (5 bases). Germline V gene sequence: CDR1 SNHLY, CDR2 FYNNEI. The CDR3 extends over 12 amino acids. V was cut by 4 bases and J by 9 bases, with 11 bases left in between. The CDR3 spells CASSALTGTQYF. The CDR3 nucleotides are TGTGCCAGCAGTGCTTTAACAGGCACGCAGTATTTT.

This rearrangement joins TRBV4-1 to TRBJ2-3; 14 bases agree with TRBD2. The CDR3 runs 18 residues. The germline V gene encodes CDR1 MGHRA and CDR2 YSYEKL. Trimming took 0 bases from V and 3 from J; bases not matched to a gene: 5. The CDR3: CASSQEGTSGSGTDTQYF. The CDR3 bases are TGCGCCAGCAGCCAAGAGGGGACTAGCGGGAGTGGGACAGATACGCAGTATTTT.

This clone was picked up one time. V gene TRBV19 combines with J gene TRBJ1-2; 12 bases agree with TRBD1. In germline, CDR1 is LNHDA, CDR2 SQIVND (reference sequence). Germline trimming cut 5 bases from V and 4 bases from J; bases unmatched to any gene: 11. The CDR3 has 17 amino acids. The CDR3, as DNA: TGTGCCAGTAGTTGGGGACAGGGGGCGCGGAATGGCTATGGCTACACCTTC. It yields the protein CASSWGQGARNGYGYTF.

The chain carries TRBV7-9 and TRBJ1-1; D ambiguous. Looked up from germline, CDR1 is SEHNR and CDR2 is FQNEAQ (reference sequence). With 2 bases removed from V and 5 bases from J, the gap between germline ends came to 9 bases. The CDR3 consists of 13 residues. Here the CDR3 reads CASSLTVKTEAFF. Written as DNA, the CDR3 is TGTGCCAGCAGCTTAACAGTAAAGACTGAAGCTTTCTTT.

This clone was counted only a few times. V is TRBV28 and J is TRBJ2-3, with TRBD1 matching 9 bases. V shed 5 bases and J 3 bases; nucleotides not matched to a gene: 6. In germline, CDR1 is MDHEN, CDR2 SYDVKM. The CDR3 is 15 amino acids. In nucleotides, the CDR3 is TGTGCCAGCAGTGCCGGGACAGGGTATACAGATACGCAGTATTTT. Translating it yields CASSAGTGYTDTQYF.